The 15 T cell receptor beta chains in this list originate from one sample, sequenced in a study of spatial heterogeneity in lung cancer. In TCRdb, the 5' RACE reads were re-called with MiXCR into one record per CDR3 protein. Altogether 45,000 to 55,000 distinct CDR3 sequences are present, 12% being singletons, with the ten largest covering about 30%. Specified time point: blood at routine non-recurrence follow-up after resection. Source: PBMCs, taken at follow-up. These receptor sequences come from a male donor with early-stage non-small cell lung cancer.

This clonotype was detected many times. The V gene is TRBV20-1, the J gene TRBJ1-5; D gene uncertain. Deletions cut 0 bases from V and 5 bases from J, with 11 bases between. Germline lookup yields CDR1 DFQATT and CDR2 SNEGSKA (reference sequence). This CDR3 has 14 amino acids. The CDR3: CSAREGSIHQPQHF. The CDR3 bases are TGCAGTGCTAGAGAGGGGAGCATTCATCAGCCCCAGCATTTT.

This chain connects TRBV6-5 to TRBJ1-2; D might be TRBD1 (5 bases). From germline, CDR1 is MNHEY and CDR2 SVGAGI. The V gene lost 0 bases and the J gene lost 4 bases, with 9 bases spanning the gap. The CDR3 spans 14 residues. CDR3: CASSYSIGGYGYTF. The CDR3 region has the DNA TGTGCCAGCAGTTACTCGATTGGGGGCTATGGCTACACCTTC.

The chain uses TRBV6-6 and TRBJ2-3; D gene ambiguous. CDR1 and CDR2 (germline): MNHNY, SVGAGI (reference sequence). This CDR3 comprises 14 residues. V was shortened by 2 bases and J by 0 bases, with 6 bases between the two germline ends. The CDR3 is CASSYRRSTDTQYF. The CDR3 DNA reads TGTGCCAGCAGTTACCGCAGGAGCACAGATACGCAGTATTTT.

The chain combines TRBV28 with TRBJ2-5; a weak D match, TRBD1 (5 bases). This CDR3 spans 12 amino acids. Deletions cut 8 bases from V and 1 base from J, with 8 bases between. Per the germline V gene, CDR1 is MDHEN and CDR2 is SYDVKM. CDR3 sequence: CASRQSQETQYF. The CDR3 DNA sequence: TGTGCCAGCCGACAGTCCCAAGAGACCCAGTACTTC. Based on the CDR3 plus reference TRBV28 and TRBJ2-5, the full variable domain is DVKVTQSSRYLVKRTGEKVFLECVQDMDHENMFWYRQDPGLGLRLIYFSYDVKMKEKGDIPEGYSVSREKKERFSLILESASTNQTSMYLCASRQSQETQYFGPGTRLLVL.

This clonotype was seen more than once but under ten times. The rearrangement links TRBV12-3 or TRBV12-4 to TRBJ1-4; 9 nucleotides align to TRBD1. This CDR3 has 15 residues. The ends lost 6 bases at V and 6 bases at J; junction bases unmatched: 8. Here the CDR3 reads CASSPGTGLYEKLFF. CDR3 sequence (DNA): TGTGCCAGCAGCCCCGGGACAGGGCTATATGAAAAACTGTTTTTT.

In nucleotides, the CDR3 is TGTGCCAGCAGCAAACAGGGGATTGCAGATACGCAGTATTTT. Its translation is CASSKQGIADTQYF. The rearrangement links TRBV7-3 to TRBJ2-3; 7 bases are shared with TRBD1. CDR1 is SGHTA and CDR2 is FQGTGA in the germline V gene. The CDR3 covers 14 residues. V lost 5 bases, J lost 4 bases, and 6 bases stayed unmatched.

This clonotype was seen ten or more times. The chain joins TRBV6-1 to TRBJ1-2, with unresolved D. Germline V CDR1 and CDR2: MNHNS, SASEGT. The CDR3 runs 13 residues. The germline V and J ends were trimmed by 0 bases and 7 bases, with 9 bases remaining between them. Written as DNA, the CDR3 is TGTGCCAGCAGTGAAGCTGATGAGGCTGGCTACACCTTC. Translated: CASSEADEAGYTF.

Remarks on this clonotype: A read error may explain this, as a much larger clone is one base away. The V and J genes are TRBV5-1 and TRBJ2-3, with unresolved D. The V gene's germline CDR1 is SGHRS and CDR2 YFSETQ. The CDR3 totals 13 residues. The CDR3 loop reads CASSSSATDAQYF. CDR3 nucleotide sequence: TGCGCCAGCAGCTCCTCCGCCACAGATGCGCAGTATTTT.

This sequence joins TRBV20-1 and TRBJ1-1, with D unresolved. CDR1 is DFQATT, CDR2 SNEGSKA, per germline (reference sequence). The ends were cut back, 5 bases at V and 4 bases at J, with 14 bases in the middle. The CDR3 runs 13 residues. CDR3 sequence reads: CSAAPTSGTEAFF. The CDR3 nucleotides read TGCAGTGCTGCTCCGACCTCAGGCACTGAAGCTTTCTTT.

This clonotype was detected many times. The chain couples TRBV7-9 to TRBJ1-4, with TRBD1 identical over 7 bases. Germline values: CDR1 SEHNR, CDR2 FQNEAQ (reference sequence). V lost 2 bases and J lost 6; bases outside the gene matches: 3. This CDR3 has 14 amino acids. The DNA for the CDR3 is TGTGCCAGCAGCTTACAGGGGGGACATGAAAAACTGTTTTTT. This encodes CASSLQGGHEKLFF.

The chain joins TRBV5-1 to TRBJ1-3, with TRBD1 as a possible D gene (5 bases). The CDR3 spans 15 residues. V gave up 4 bases and J gave up 0 bases, with 11 bases separating them. CDR1 and CDR2 from the germline V gene are SGHRS and YFSETQ. The CDR3 sequence: CASSRDSFSGNTIYF. The DNA for the CDR3 is TGCGCCAGCAGCCGGGACTCATTCTCTGGAAACACCATATATTTT.

The table lists this clonotype with many counts. This chain connects TRBV7-3 to TRBJ2-1; 7 nucleotides line up with TRBD1. V lost 5 bases, J lost 8 bases, and 6 bases stayed unmatched. The germline V gene encodes CDR1 SGHTA and CDR2 FQGTGA. The CDR3 runs 13 residues. CDR3 DNA: TGTGCCAGCAGCGACAGGGCCGGTGATGAGCAGTTCTTC. Translation gives CASSDRAGDEQFF.

The chain employs TRBV6-2 or TRBV6-3 and TRBJ1-5; TRBD1 might be the D (6 bases). This CDR3 has 13 residues. Trimming removed 6 bases at V and 3 bases at J, with 9 bases between. CDR1 and CDR2 from the germline V gene are MNHEY and SVGEGT. In nucleotides, the CDR3 is TGTGCCAGCAGCGGACAGCTCAATCAGCCCCAGCATTTT. This encodes CASSGQLNQPQHF.

This clonotype has just a few counts. The germline gene is not matched at one end of the junction; a read error may be the cause. The V call is TRBV20-1, the J call TRBJ2-7; D is uncertain. This CDR3 has 12 residues. Germline CDR1 is DFQATT and CDR2 is SNEGSKA (reference sequence). CDR3 sequence reads: CSARGPSYEQYF. The CDR3 bases are TGCAGTGCAAGAGGCCCCTCCTACGAGCAGTACTTC.

This clonotype has only a few counts. J is TRBJ1-2 and V is TRBV6-5, with a possible D match to TRBD1 (6 bases). The V end was cut by 5 bases, the J end by 8 bases, with 15 bases between. Germline V CDR1 and CDR2: MNHEY, SVGAGI. The CDR3 runs 13 residues. The CDR3 sequence is CASSPTTGFGYTF. Here the CDR3 DNA reads TGTGCCAGCAGTCCCACAACAGGGTTCGGCTACACCTTC.